The present entry profiles one TCR beta chain with its context. The data derive from a study of shared clonotypes between healthy human individuals. This CDR3 is built from 14 residues. The V end was cut by 5 bases, the J end by 3 bases, with 14 bases between. Germline V CDR1 and CDR2: LNHNV, YYDKDF (reference sequence). This table comes from immunoSEQ multiplex PCR, and its TCRdb copy is limited to in-frame clones, with some not included. Found here are more than 400,000 clones, almost 97% of them singletons; the top ten hold approximately 0.06%. The source material was naive CD4+ T cells sorted from blood. The sample's subset: CD45RA+ positively selected. This TCR derives from a woman aged 25-40 years in good health. This chain links TRBV15 with TRBJ2-7; no definite D call. The CDR3 bases are TGTGCCACCAGCGCATACAGAGATAGCTACGAGCAGTACTTC. This sequence encodes CATSAYRDSYEQYF.